This T cell receptor (beta chain) comes out of a study of blood T cell repertoires in COVID-19. On the study more broadly: Samples taken during acute and convalescent COVID-19 were collected in the United States, Italy and Spain.

The CDR3 loop spans 18 amino acids. In germline, CDR1 is MGHDK, CDR2 SYGVNS. Trimming stripped 8 bases from V and 0 bases from J, with 20 bases between. Using immunoSEQ multiplex PCR, the repertoire was profiled, and TCRdb retains in-frame clones only, with some absent. The sample records 200,000 to 250,000 clones, around four fifths being singletons. The source of this sequence is a man aged 30 to 39 with active or convalescent COVID-19. The gene calls are TRBV25-1 and TRBJ2-6; TRBD2 is a possible D gene (6 bases). Source material: peripheral blood. The CDR3 here is CASLETPLARSGANVLTF. CDR3 coding DNA: TGTGCCAGCCTTGAAACCCCACTAGCCCGCTCTGGGGCCAACGTCCTGACTTTC.